What follows are 10 T cell receptor beta chains derived from one specimen sequenced in a study of cytomegalovirus exposure and HLA in healthy donors. A multiplex PCR was run with 60 Vbeta primers and 13 Jbeta primers. Assay: immunoSEQ multiplex PCR; the TCRdb copy retains only in-frame clones and omits some. The table includes about 160,000 clones, about 71% detected once. The sample comprised PBMCs. These receptors all stem from a woman aged 25-40 years in good health and CMV-seronegative.

A few counts support this clone. The V and J genes are TRBV6-1 and TRBJ1-1; possibly TRBD1 for D (6 bases). Germline CDR1 MNHNS, CDR2 SASEGT. Trimming removed 5 bases at V and 0 bases at J, with 10 bases between. The CDR3 consists of 14 residues. For the CDR3, the DNA is TGTGCCAGCAGTATGACAGGTTTGAACACTGAAGCTTTCTTT. Protein: CASSMTGLNTEAFF.

The chain links TRBV7-2 to TRBJ2-7; 12 nucleotides align to TRBD2. V lost 6 bases and J lost 2; bases outside the gene matches: 8. There are 16 residues in the CDR3. CDR1 and CDR2 from the germline V gene are SGHTA and FQGNSA. The CDR3 protein is CASSIGLAGSAYEQYF. The CDR3 DNA sequence: TGTGCCAGCAGTATAGGACTAGCGGGGTCCGCCTACGAGCAGTACTTC.

This clone was recorded only once. The chain combines TRBV27 with TRBJ2-7; D uncertain. Germline V lookup: CDR1 MNHEY, CDR2 SMNVEV (reference sequence). This CDR3 is built from 13 residues. V lost 3 bases and J 5 bases, leaving 11 bases between the germline ends. The CDR3 nucleotides are TGTGCCAGCAGTTTGGGCAGGTCCCACGAGCAGTACTTC. This sequence encodes CASSLGRSHEQYF.

The genes are TRBV4-1 and TRBJ1-2, with 7 bases aligning to TRBD1. CDR3 length: 17 residues. Looked up from germline, CDR1 is MGHRA and CDR2 is YSYEKL. Germline trimming cut 2 bases from V and 8 bases from J; bases unmatched to any gene: 17. The CDR3 coding sequence is TGCGCCAGCAGCCAAACGGGACACCCGGAGGGGGCTGGGGGCTACACCTTC. Amino acids: CASSQTGHPEGAGGYTF.

The V and J genes are TRBV14 and TRBJ1-5, with 8 bases lining up with TRBD1. Germline CDR1 is SGHDN and CDR2 is FVKESK. J lost 1 base, V lost 1 base, and 6 bases had no gene match. The CDR3 is made up of 17 amino acids. CDR3 region: CASSQVPRGLSNQPQHF. The CDR3 nucleotides are TGTGCCAGCAGCCAAGTCCCCAGGGGGCTAAGCAATCAGCCCCAGCATTTT.

The V call is TRBV7-6, the J call TRBJ2-2; D not certain. Germline assignment: CDR1 SGHVS and CDR2 FNYEAQ. The CDR3 loop spans 17 amino acids. V was trimmed by 1 base and J by 0 bases, leaving 12 bases between them. The CDR3 protein is CASSLEAPHANTGELFF. CDR3 nucleotide sequence: TGTGCCAGCAGCTTAGAAGCCCCTCACGCGAACACCGGGGAGCTGTTTTTT.

V is TRBV19 and J is TRBJ2-7; TRBD2 matches at 12 bases. Germline trimming cut 5 bases from V and 0 bases from J; bases unmatched to any gene: 8. Germline V gene data show CDR1 as LNHDA and CDR2 as SQIVND (reference sequence). The CDR3 is 17 residues long. CDR3 protein: CASSPYRTSGTSYEQYF. CDR3 bases: TGTGCCAGTAGTCCTTATCGGACTAGCGGGACCTCCTACGAGCAGTACTTC.

This clone was picked up a small number of times. The chain uses TRBV6-4 and TRBJ2-3; 8 bases are a match to TRBD2. V trimming: 5 bases; J trimming: 3 bases; junction bases outside the gene matches: 7. This CDR3 has 15 amino acids. Germline CDR1 and CDR2: MRHNA and SNTAGT. This CDR3 is CASSPSGGGTDTQYF. CDR3 sequence (DNA): TGTGCCAGCAGTCCTTCTGGCGGGGGGACAGATACGCAGTATTTT.

As to this clone: Other DNA sequences in this sample translate to the same CDR3. CDR3 DNA: TGTGCCTGGAGCTTTTCCGGGACTGGGGAGACCCAGTACTTC. Residues: CAWSFSGTGETQYF. This chain joins TRBV30 and TRBJ2-5; a possible D gene is TRBD2 (6 bases). The CDR3 runs 14 residues. V dropped 3 bases and J dropped 5 bases, with 16 bases sitting between them. The germline V gene encodes CDR1 GTSNPN and CDR2 SVGIG (reference sequence).

The chain carries TRBV4-3 and TRBJ2-7, with D maybe TRBD2 (6 bases). V was cut by 0 bases and J by 1 base, with 13 bases left in between. CDR1 is LGHNA, CDR2 YSLEER, per germline. This CDR3 contains 16 residues. The CDR3 DNA is TGCGCCAGCAGCCAAGAACAGGAGACTAGTTCCTACGAGCAGTACTTC. Translation gives CASSQEQETSSYEQYF.